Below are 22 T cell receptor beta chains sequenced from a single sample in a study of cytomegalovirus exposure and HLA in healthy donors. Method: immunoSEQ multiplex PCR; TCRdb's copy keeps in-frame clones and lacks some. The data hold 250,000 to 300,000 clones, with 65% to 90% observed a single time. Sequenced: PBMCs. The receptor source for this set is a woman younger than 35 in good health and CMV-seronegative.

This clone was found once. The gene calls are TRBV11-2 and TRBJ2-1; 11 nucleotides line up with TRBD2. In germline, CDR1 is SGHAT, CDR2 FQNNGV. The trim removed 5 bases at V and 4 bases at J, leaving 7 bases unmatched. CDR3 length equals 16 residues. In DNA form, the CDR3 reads TGTGCCAGCAGCGCCACCGGGACTAGCGGATACAATGAGCAGTTCTTC. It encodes CASSATGTSGYNEQFF. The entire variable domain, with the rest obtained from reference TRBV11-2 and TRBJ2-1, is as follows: EAGVAQSPRYKIIEKRQSVAFWCNPISGHATLYWYQQILGQGPKLLIQFQNNGVVDDSQLPKDRFSAERLKGVDSTLKIQPAKLEDSAVYLCASSATGTSGYNEQFFGPGTRLTVL.

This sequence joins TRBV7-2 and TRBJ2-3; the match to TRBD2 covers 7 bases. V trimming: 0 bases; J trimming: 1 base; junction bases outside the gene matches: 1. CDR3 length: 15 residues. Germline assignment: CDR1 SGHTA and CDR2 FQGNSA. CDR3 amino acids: CASSLARGGTDTQYF. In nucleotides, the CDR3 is TGTGCCAGCAGCTTAGCCCGGGGGGGCACAGATACGCAGTATTTT.

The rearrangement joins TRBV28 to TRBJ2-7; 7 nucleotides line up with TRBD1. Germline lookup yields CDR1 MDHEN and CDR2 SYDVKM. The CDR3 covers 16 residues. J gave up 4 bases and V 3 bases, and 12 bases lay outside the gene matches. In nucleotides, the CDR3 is TGTGCCAGCAGTTTTCCGATCGACAGGGCGACTTACGAGCAGTACTTC. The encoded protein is CASSFPIDRATYEQYF. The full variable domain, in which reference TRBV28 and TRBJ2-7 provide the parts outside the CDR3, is DVKVTQSSRYLVKRTGEKVFLECVQDMDHENMFWYRQDPGLGLRLIYFSYDVKMKEKGDIPEGYSVSREKKERFSLILESASTNQTSMYLCASSFPIDRATYEQYFGPGTRLTVT.

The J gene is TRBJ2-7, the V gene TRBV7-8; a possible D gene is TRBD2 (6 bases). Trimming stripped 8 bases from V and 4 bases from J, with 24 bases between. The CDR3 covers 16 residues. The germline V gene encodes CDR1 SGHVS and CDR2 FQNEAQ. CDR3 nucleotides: TGTGCCAGCTTATTGCGGGGTGTCGCGAATAGATACGAGCAGTACTTC. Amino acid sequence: CASLLRGVANRYEQYF.

The chain's CDR3 is CAISEHRVLRLNTEAFF. The CDR3 coding sequence is TGTGCCATCAGTGAGCACAGGGTTCTAAGGTTGAACACTGAAGCTTTCTTT. This chain uses TRBV10-3 with TRBJ1-1; a possible D gene is TRBD1 (6 bases). The germline gives CDR1 ENHRY, CDR2 SYGVKD. V was cut by 2 bases and J by 0 bases, with 16 bases left in between. There are 17 residues in the CDR3.

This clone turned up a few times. The CDR3 loop reads CASSTGAFSGNTIYF. The CDR3 bases are TGTGCCAGCAGTACAGGGGCCTTCTCTGGAAACACCATATATTTT. The chain joins TRBV6-5 to TRBJ1-3, with TRBD1 matching 7 bases. The CDR3 sequence is 15 residues long. With 5 bases clipped from V and 0 bases from J, the junction kept 4 bases outside the gene matches. Germline V gene sequence: CDR1 MNHEY, CDR2 SVGAGI.

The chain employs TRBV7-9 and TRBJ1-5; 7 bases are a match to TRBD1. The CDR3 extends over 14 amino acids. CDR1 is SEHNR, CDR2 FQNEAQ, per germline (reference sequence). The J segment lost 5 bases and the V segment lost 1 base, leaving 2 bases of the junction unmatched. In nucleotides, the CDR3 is TGTGCCAGCAGCTTAGGACAGGGCGATCAGCCCCAGCATTTT. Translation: CASSLGQGDQPQHF.

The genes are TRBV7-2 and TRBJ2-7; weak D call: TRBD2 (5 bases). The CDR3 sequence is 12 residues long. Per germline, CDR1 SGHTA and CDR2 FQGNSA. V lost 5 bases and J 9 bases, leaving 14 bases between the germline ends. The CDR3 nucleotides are TGTGCCAGCAGCGAGGACCGAGAGGGGCAGTACTTC. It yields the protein CASSEDREGQYF.

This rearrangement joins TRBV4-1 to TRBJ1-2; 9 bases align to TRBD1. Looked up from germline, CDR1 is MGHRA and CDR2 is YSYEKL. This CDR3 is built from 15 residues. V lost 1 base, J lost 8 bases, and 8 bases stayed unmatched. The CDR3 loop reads CASSQGQGGSQGYTF. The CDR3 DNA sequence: TGCGCCAGCAGCCAAGGACAGGGGGGGTCTCAGGGCTACACCTTC.

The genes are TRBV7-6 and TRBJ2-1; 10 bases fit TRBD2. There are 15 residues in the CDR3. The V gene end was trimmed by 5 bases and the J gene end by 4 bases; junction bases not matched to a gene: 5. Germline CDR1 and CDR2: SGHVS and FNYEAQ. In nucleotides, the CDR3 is TGTGCCAGCAGCCGGGGACTAGCGTTATACAATGAGCAGTTCTTC. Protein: CASSRGLALYNEQFF.

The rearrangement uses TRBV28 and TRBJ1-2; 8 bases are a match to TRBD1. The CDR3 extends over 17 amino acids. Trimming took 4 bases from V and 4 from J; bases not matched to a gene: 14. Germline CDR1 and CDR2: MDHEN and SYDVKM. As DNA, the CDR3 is TGTGCCAGCAGTTCCATATGGGGACAGGTGAGCTTCTATGGCTACACCTTC. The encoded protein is CASSSIWGQVSFYGYTF.

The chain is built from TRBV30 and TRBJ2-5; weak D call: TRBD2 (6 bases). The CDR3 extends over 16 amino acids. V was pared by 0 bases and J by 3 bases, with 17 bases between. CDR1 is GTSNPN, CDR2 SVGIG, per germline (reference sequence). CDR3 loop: CAWSVLGGEREETQYF. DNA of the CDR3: TGTGCCTGGAGTGTACTCGGAGGGGAGCGGGAAGAGACCCAGTACTTC.

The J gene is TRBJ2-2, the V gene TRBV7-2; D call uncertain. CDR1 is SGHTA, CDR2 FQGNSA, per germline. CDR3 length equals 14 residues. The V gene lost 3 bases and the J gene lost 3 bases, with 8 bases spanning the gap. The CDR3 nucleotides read TGTGCCAGCAGCTTTAGGAGAGACACCGGGGAGCTGTTTTTT. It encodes CASSFRRDTGELFF.

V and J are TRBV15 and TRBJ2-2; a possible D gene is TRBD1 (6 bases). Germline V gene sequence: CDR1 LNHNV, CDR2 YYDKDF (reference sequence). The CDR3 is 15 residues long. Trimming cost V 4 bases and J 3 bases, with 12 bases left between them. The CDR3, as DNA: TGTGCCACCAGCATACGGACAGTAGACACCGGGGAGCTGTTTTTT. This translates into CATSIRTVDTGELFF.

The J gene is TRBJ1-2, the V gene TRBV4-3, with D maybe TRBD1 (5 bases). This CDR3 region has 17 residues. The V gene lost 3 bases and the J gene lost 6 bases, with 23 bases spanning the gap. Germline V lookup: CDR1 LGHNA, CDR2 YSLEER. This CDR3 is CASSQGPTQQVPDGYTF. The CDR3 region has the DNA TGCGCCAGCAGCCAGGGTCCAACGCAACAGGTCCCAGATGGCTACACCTTC.

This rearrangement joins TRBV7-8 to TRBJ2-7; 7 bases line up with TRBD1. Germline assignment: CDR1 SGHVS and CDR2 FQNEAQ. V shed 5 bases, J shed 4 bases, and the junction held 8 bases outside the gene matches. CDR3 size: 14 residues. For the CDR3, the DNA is TGTGCCAGCAGCCGGAAGGGGGCAGGGTACGAGCAGTACTTC. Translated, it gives CASSRKGAGYEQYF.

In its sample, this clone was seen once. CDR3 in amino acids: CASSVQQTYGYTF. CDR3 sequence (DNA): TGTGCCAGCAGCGTACAGCAAACCTATGGCTACACCTTC. The rearrangement links TRBV7-9 to TRBJ1-2; D gene ambiguous. With 5 bases removed from V and 4 bases from J, the gap between germline ends came to 11 bases. The CDR3 spans 13 residues. Germline V gene sequence: CDR1 SEHNR, CDR2 FQNEAQ (reference sequence).

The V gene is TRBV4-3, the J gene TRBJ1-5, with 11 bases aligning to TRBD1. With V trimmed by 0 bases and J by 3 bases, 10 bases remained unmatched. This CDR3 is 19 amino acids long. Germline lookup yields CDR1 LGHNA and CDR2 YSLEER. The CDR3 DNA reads TGCGCCAGCAGCCAAGATTTCCGGACAGGGGGCCCCATCAATCAGCCCCAGCATTTT. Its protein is CASSQDFRTGGPINQPQHF.

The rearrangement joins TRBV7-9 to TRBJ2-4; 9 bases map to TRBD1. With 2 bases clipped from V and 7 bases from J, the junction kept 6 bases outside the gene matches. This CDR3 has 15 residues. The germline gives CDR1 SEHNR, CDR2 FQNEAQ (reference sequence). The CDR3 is CASSLSQGAGNIQYF. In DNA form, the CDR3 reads TGTGCCAGCAGCTTATCACAGGGGGCTGGGAACATTCAGTACTTC.

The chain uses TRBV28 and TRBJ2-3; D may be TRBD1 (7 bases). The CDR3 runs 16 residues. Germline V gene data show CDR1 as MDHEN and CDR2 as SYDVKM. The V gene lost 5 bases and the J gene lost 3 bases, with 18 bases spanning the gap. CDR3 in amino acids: CASSPPWGDRTDTQYF. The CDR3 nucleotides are TGTGCCAGCAGTCCCCCGTGGGGGGACAGAACAGATACGCAGTATTTT.

The CDR3 here is CASTSSGYEQYF. In DNA, the CDR3 is TGCGCCAGCACCTCGAGCGGGTACGAGCAGTACTTC. The chain joins TRBV10-2 to TRBJ2-7; TRBD2 is a possible D gene (6 bases). V lost 7 bases, J lost 4 bases, and 11 bases lay in between. Germline V lookup: CDR1 WSHSY, CDR2 SAAADI. There are 12 residues in the CDR3.

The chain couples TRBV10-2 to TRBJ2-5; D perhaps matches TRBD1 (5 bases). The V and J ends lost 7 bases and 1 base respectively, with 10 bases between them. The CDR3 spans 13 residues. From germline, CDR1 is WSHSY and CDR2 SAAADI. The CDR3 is CASTTTVQETQYF. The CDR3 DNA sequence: TGCGCCAGCACCACGACAGTCCAAGAGACCCAGTACTTC.